Sequencing of this T cell receptor (beta chain) was carried out in a study of blood T cell repertoires in COVID-19. Study in general: From the United States, Italy and Spain came samples of acute and convalescent COVID-19.

This clone appeared a single time. The participants were between about 18 and 90 years old and came from under 25 US areas. Clinical history reported by participants formed the basis on which cohorts were assigned. The germline V gene encodes CDR1 SQVTM and CDR2 ANQGSEA. The J segment lost 6 bases and the V segment lost 3 bases, leaving 13 bases of the junction unmatched. This CDR3 region has 16 residues. The authors' processing: Amplified reference gene primers provided the basis for estimating nucleated cell counts. Produced via immunoSEQ multiplex PCR; TCRdb's table is partial and in-frame only. Clone size and V and J calls were adopted from that table, with D and trimming inferred from the DNA. The sample consists of some 140,000 clones, more than 70% of them appearing once.

The V and J genes are TRBV29-1 and TRBJ2-7, with 11 bases fitting TRBD1. This TCR derives from a man in his forties or fifties with acute COVID-19. Sequencing was performed on PBMCs or T cells enriched from blood (not recorded which). DNA for the CDR3: TGCAGCGTTGACTCCCCCTACGGGACAGGGGGGCGCGAGCAGTACTTC. Its protein product is CSVDSPYGTGGREQYF.